The T cell receptor (beta chain) described here comes from a study of CD8 T cells in ankylosing spondylitis. Findings and caveats of the study: Seemingly distinctive of ankylosing spondylitis blood was a TCR beta motif formed by eight highly homologous variants. Researchers reportedly found disease-linked clones significantly enriched in matched ankylosing spondylitis synovial fluid.

V lost 7 bases and J 5 bases, leaving 17 bases between the germline ends. The length of the CDR3 is 15 residues. CDR1 is MDHEN, CDR2 SYDVKM, per germline. As the method for making TCR beta libraries, quantitative 5'-RACE with molecular barcodes was used. MiXCR, applied by TCRdb to the 5' RACE reads, yields one record per CDR3 protein. The table shows about 360,000 distinct CDR3 sequences, with roughly 20% occurring only once. The sample holds a few counts of this clonotype. Its antigen is unknown. Sequenced material: blood, either unsorted or a sorted T cell fraction (not recorded which). V is TRBV28 and J is TRBJ1-4; TRBD1 might be the D (6 bases). This sequence originates from a male donor with ankylosing spondylitis or in good health (not recorded which). The CDR3 DNA reads TGTGCCAGCACCCGCAGGACAGATCCAAATGAAAAACTGTTTTTT. Encoded protein: CASTRRTDPNEKLFF.